The 27 T cell receptor beta chains given below trace back to one sample, sequenced in a study of blood T cells in healthy people across ages. The use of a sample-barcoded 5' primer and a J-beta primer mix characterized a second PCR of about 7 to 12 cycles. Each CDR3 protein gets one entry after TCRdb re-called the 5' RACE reads with MiXCR. The sample has 550,000 to 700,000 distinct CDR3 sequences, 25% to 30% seen once. Sequenced: blood. The source is a woman in her 70s in good health.

With regard to this clonotype: One end of the junction does not line up with germline, which may come from a read error. The chain joins TRBV20-1 to TRBJ1-1, with a weak D call TRBD1 (5 bases). The germline V gene encodes CDR1 DFQATT and CDR2 SNEGSKA (reference sequence). The CDR3 covers 15 residues. The CDR3 region is CSARETGVGNAEAFF. CDR3 in DNA: TGCAGTGCTAGAGAAACAGGAGTAGGGAACGCTGAAGCTTTCTTT.

This clonotype was seen only a few times. V and J are TRBV7-8 and TRBJ2-7, with D hard to call. The end of the DNA is better explained by TRBJ2-1, so the J call may be wrong. CDR1 is SGHVS and CDR2 is FQNEAQ in the germline V gene. The CDR3 sequence is 15 residues long. CDR3 nucleotide sequence: TGTGCCAGCAGCTTGGTGGCAACTACCTACAATGAGCAGTTCTTC. It is translated as CASSLVATTYNEQFF.

In the case of this clonotype: Given a much more abundant clone one base away, this may be a read error. The DNA for the CDR3 is TGTGCCAGCAGCCCAGAGGTGGGTTCACTCCTCCACTTT. The encoded protein is CASSPEVGSLLHF. The genes are TRBV7-9 and TRBJ1-6, with D hard to call. Germline loops: CDR1 SEHNR, CDR2 FQNEAQ (reference sequence). The CDR3 is made up of 13 amino acids.

The chain combines TRBV5-1 with TRBJ1-2; the match to TRBD1 covers 11 bases. CDR3 length: 15 amino acids. From germline, CDR1 is SGHRS and CDR2 YFSETQ. The V and J ends lost 0 bases and 8 bases, in that order; junction bases with no gene match: 6. CDR3 in DNA: TGCGCCAGCAGCTTGGCGGACAGGGGGCTGAAGGGCTACACCTTC. Translation: CASSLADRGLKGYTF.

V and J are TRBV5-1 and TRBJ2-2; D possibly corresponds to TRBD1 (5 bases). Trimming pared 4 bases from V and 2 bases from J, leaving 15 bases between. Germline CDR1 reads SGHRS; CDR2 reads YFSETQ. The CDR3 runs 16 residues. The CDR3 here is CASSPTGQGNTGELFF. CDR3 nucleotides: TGCGCCAGCAGCCCCACCGGCCAGGGAAACACCGGGGAGCTGTTTTTT.

This sequence joins TRBV12-3 or TRBV12-4 and TRBJ2-4; D perhaps matches TRBD2 (6 bases). The length of the CDR3 is 18 residues. The V end was cut by 1 base, the J end by 0 bases, with 16 bases between. The CDR3 region is CASSLGLGGHLAKNIQYF. CDR3 DNA sequence: TGTGCCAGCAGTTTAGGGTTAGGAGGGCATCTAGCCAAAAACATTCAGTACTTC.

Only a few counts were recorded for this clonotype. One end of the junction fails to match germline, which may point to a read error. The chain is built from TRBV20-1 and TRBJ1-2, with unresolved D. This CDR3 spans 12 amino acids. Germline V gene lookup returns CDR1 DFQATT and CDR2 SNEGSKA (reference sequence). CDR3 sequence reads: CSATSPTYGHTF. CDR3 nucleotides: TGCAGTGCTACGAGCCCGACCTATGGCCACACCTTC.

This clonotype occurred a few times. One junction end disagrees with the germline gene, perhaps due to a read error. CDR3 coding DNA: TGTGCCAGCAGCTTTAGGGGGGGGCCCACAGGTACGCAGTATTTT. It codes for CASSFRGGPTGTQYF. V usage is TRBV7-2 and J usage is TRBJ2-3; a weak D match, TRBD2 (7 bases). This CDR3 comprises 15 residues. The germline gives CDR1 SGHTA, CDR2 FQGNSA.

This clonotype was counted between two and nine times. The V and J genes are TRBV5-1 and TRBJ1-2, with D unresolved. The V and J ends lost 4 bases and 6 bases respectively, with 16 bases between them. This CDR3 has 14 residues. Germline CDR1 SGHRS, CDR2 YFSETQ. CDR3 in amino acids: CASSPILSLDGYTF. The CDR3 DNA reads TGCGCCAGCAGCCCAATACTGAGCTTGGATGGCTACACCTTC.

This chain uses TRBV27 with TRBJ1-1; D remains ambiguous. The V gene's germline CDR1 is MNHEY and CDR2 SMNVEV (reference sequence). The CDR3 length is 16 residues. The germline V and J ends were trimmed by 5 bases and 3 bases, with 19 bases remaining between them. CDR3 nucleotide sequence: TGTGCCAGCAGTCCTGATAGGATCTGGATGGACACTGAAGCTTTCTTT. Its protein is CASSPDRIWMDTEAFF.

This clonotype has more than one count but fewer than ten. The V and J genes are TRBV11-2 and TRBJ1-1; D unclear. Germline V gene sequence: CDR1 SGHAT, CDR2 FQNNGV. The CDR3 totals 14 residues. V was pared by 6 bases and J by 1 base, with 12 bases between. The CDR3 region has the DNA TGTGCCAGCAGACTTCGGAGGGAGAACACTGAAGCTTTCTTT. It specifies CASRLRRENTEAFF.

This chain uses TRBV27 with TRBJ1-2, with D possibly being TRBD1 (5 bases). The V and J ends lost 2 bases and 7 bases respectively, with 14 bases between them. The CDR3 contains 14 residues. Germline CDR1 MNHEY, CDR2 SMNVEV (reference sequence). The CDR3 DNA follows: TGTGCCAGCAGTTTAAGGAGGCAGGGCCTTGGCTACACCTTC. Translated: CASSLRRQGLGYTF.

J is TRBJ1-4 and V is TRBV10-3; 7 bases agree with TRBD1. The ends lost 3 bases at V and 8 bases at J; junction bases unmatched: 6. In germline, CDR1 is ENHRY, CDR2 SYGVKD. The CDR3 is made up of 14 amino acids. CDR3 loop: CAISETGAGEKLFF. CDR3 coding DNA: TGTGCCATCAGTGAAACAGGGGCGGGCGAAAAACTGTTTTTT.

The rearrangement links TRBV7-9 to TRBJ1-4; 9 bases fit TRBD1. Per the germline V gene, CDR1 is SEHNR and CDR2 is FQNEAQ (reference sequence). This CDR3 comprises 16 residues. V lost 2 bases, J lost 7 bases, and 8 bases stayed unmatched. CDR3 in DNA: TGTGCCAGCAGCTTAAATTTTGGACAGGGGAGTGAAAAACTGTTTTTT. Translating gives CASSLNFGQGSEKLFF.

The chain joins TRBV12-3 or TRBV12-4 to TRBJ2-7; D perhaps matches TRBD1 (6 bases). This CDR3 contains 14 residues. With 5 bases removed from V and 6 bases from J, the gap between germline ends came to 17 bases. CDR3: CASSPLTGRGEQYF. CDR3 nucleotide sequence: TGTGCCAGCAGTCCCCTGACAGGAAGGGGCGAGCAGTACTTC.

In this sample, this clonotype turned up a few times. The chain is built from TRBV5-1 and TRBJ1-2, with D unresolved. Germline assignment: CDR1 SGHRS and CDR2 YFSETQ. The CDR3 runs 13 residues. V was cut by 5 bases and J by 8 bases, with 16 bases left in between. The CDR3 DNA reads TGCGCCAGCAGGCGCGAGCGGGAATTAGGCTACACCTTC. This translates into CASRRERELGYTF. Combining the CDR3 with reference TRBV5-1 and TRBJ1-2 gives the whole variable domain KAGVTQTPRYLIKTRGQQVTLSCSPISGHRSVSWYQQTPGQGLQFLFEYFSETQRNKGNFPGRFSGRQFSNSRSEMNVSTLELGDSALYLCASRRERELGYTFGSGTRLTVV.

This clonotype was detected a few times. The chain couples TRBV4-1 to TRBJ2-1; TRBD2 matches 7 bases. The CDR3 is 15 amino acids. The J segment lost 6 bases and the V segment lost 4 bases, leaving 9 bases of the junction unmatched. In germline, CDR1 is MGHRA, CDR2 YSYEKL. As DNA, the CDR3 is TGCGCCAGCAGCCGGGGACTATCCTTGGGCAATGAGCAGTTCTTC. Encoded protein: CASSRGLSLGNEQFF.

This chain links TRBV6-4 with TRBJ2-2; no clear D gene. The V gene lost 3 bases and the J gene lost 2 bases, with 7 bases spanning the gap. The germline V gene has CDR1 MRHNA and CDR2 SNTAGT. The CDR3 totals 14 residues. The CDR3 coding sequence is TGTGCCAGCAGTGATCACTTCAACACCGGGGAGCTGTTTTTT. Translated: CASSDHFNTGELFF.

CDR3 DNA: TGTGCCACCAGTGAACCCGGCCGTTTCTACAATGAGCAGTTCTTC. As protein: CATSEPGRFYNEQFF. The chain recombines TRBV24-1 with TRBJ2-1; D gene uncertain. The CDR3 contains 15 residues. With 4 bases removed from V and 3 bases from J, the gap between germline ends came to 12 bases. Germline V gives CDR1 KGHDR, CDR2 SFDVKD.

This clonotype was observed a handful of times. This sequence joins TRBV29-1 and TRBJ2-6; D is uncertain. V was clipped by 4 bases and J by 4 bases, with 11 bases between them. Germline loops: CDR1 SQVTM, CDR2 ANQGSEA. CDR3 length: 14 amino acids. CDR3 region: CSVGRLSGANVLTF. Here the CDR3 DNA reads TGCAGCGTTGGTAGGCTCTCCGGGGCCAACGTCCTGACTTTC.

The rearrangement links TRBV12-3 or TRBV12-4 to TRBJ2-3; no firm D call. The CDR3 has 15 amino acids. The V and J ends lost 6 bases and 0 bases respectively, with 13 bases between them. The CDR3 DNA is TGTGCCAGCAGGCTCTACCGAGTGAGCACAGATACGCAGTATTTT. Protein product: CASRLYRVSTDTQYF.

This clonotype appeared a few times. The DNA for the CDR3 is TGCGCCAGCAGCTCCGGGACCACAGATACGCAGTATTTT. As protein: CASSSGTTDTQYF. The chain recombines TRBV5-1 with TRBJ2-3; D assignment may be TRBD1 or TRBD2 (5 bases each). Germline CDR1 and CDR2: SGHRS and YFSETQ. Deletions cut 3 bases from V and 2 bases from J, with 7 bases between. The CDR3 is 13 residues long. The variable domain in full, with the rest retrieved from reference TRBV5-1 and TRBJ2-3, is KAGVTQTPRYLIKTRGQQVTLSCSPISGHRSVSWYQQTPGQGLQFLFEYFSETQRNKGNFPGRFSGRQFSNSRSEMNVSTLELGDSALYLCASSSGTTDTQYFGPGTRLTVL.

This chain links TRBV4-1 with TRBJ1-4, with D hard to call. With 1 base removed from V and 7 bases from J, the gap between germline ends came to 7 bases. The CDR3 has 13 amino acids. The germline CDR1 and CDR2 sequences are MGHRA and YSYEKL. The CDR3 nucleotides read TGCGCCAGCAGCCAAGTCCAAATTGAAAAACTGTTTTTT. Translating it yields CASSQVQIEKLFF.

This chain links TRBV7-9 with TRBJ1-5; D is uncertain. CDR3 length: 13 amino acids. Looked up from germline, CDR1 is SEHNR and CDR2 is FQNEAQ (reference sequence). The V and J ends lost 4 bases and 7 bases respectively, with 11 bases between them. The CDR3 DNA reads as TGTGCCAGCAGCTCTGGGGTCCACCAGCCCCAGCATTTT. Amino acids: CASSSGVHQPQHF.

This chain joins TRBV5-1 and TRBJ1-2; weak D call: TRBD1 (6 bases). The CDR3 runs 14 residues. The germline V and J ends were trimmed by 3 bases and 2 bases, with 11 bases remaining between them. Per the germline V gene, CDR1 is SGHRS and CDR2 is YFSETQ. The CDR3 is CASSSSQGNYGYTF. The CDR3 DNA is TGCGCCAGCAGCTCCTCACAGGGAAACTATGGCTACACCTTC.

This rearrangement joins TRBV7-9 to TRBJ2-3; no clear D. The germline V and J ends were trimmed by 1 base and 2 bases, with 13 bases remaining between them. The germline gives CDR1 SEHNR, CDR2 FQNEAQ (reference sequence). The CDR3 extends over 16 amino acids. The CDR3 region is CASSLGAGMDTDTQYF. CDR3 bases: TGTGCCAGCAGCTTAGGGGCTGGCATGGACACAGATACGCAGTATTTT.

This clonotype has a handful of counts. This chain connects TRBV5-5 to TRBJ2-3; D gene ambiguous. The CDR3 sequence is 15 residues long. V gave up 0 bases and J gave up 3 bases, with 11 bases separating them. Germline V gene data show CDR1 as SGHKS and CDR2 as YYEKEE (reference sequence). CDR3 residues: CASSLAAQITDTQYF. The CDR3 DNA is TGTGCCAGCAGCTTGGCCGCTCAGATAACAGATACGCAGTATTTT.